What follows are 23 T cell receptor beta chains derived from one specimen sequenced in a study of T cell responses to AZD1222 COVID-19 vaccine. This table comes from immunoSEQ multiplex PCR, and its TCRdb copy is limited to in-frame clones, with some not included. The sample contains under 200,000 clones, approximately 94% of which appear only once. This specimen consisted of peripheral blood, obtained 28 days after the second dose of the MenACWY control vaccine. These receptor sequences come from an adult who received the MenACWY meningococcal vaccine as a control.

The V call is TRBV6-5, the J call TRBJ2-4; D tentatively fits TRBD1 or TRBD2 (6 bases each). Germline values: CDR1 MNHEY, CDR2 SVGAGI. This CDR3 is 15 amino acids long. Trimming removed 0 bases from V and 9 bases from J, with 15 bases in between. The CDR3 bases are TGTGCCAGCAGTTACTCGGACGCCGGGGGCGGCATTCAGTACTTC. Translating gives CASSYSDAGGGIQYF.

V and J are TRBV5-4 and TRBJ2-7; 8 bases agree with TRBD2. There are 14 residues in the CDR3. Germline CDR1 is SGHNT and CDR2 is YYREEE (reference sequence). Germline trimming cut 0 bases from V and 1 base from J; bases unmatched to any gene: 0. This CDR3 is CASSLGGRSYEQYF. The CDR3 DNA is TGTGCCAGCAGCTTGGGCGGGAGGTCCTACGAGCAGTACTTC.

The chain couples TRBV7-2 to TRBJ1-5; D is undetermined. Between the trimmed V and J ends, which lost 4 bases and 5 bases, there was a span of 27 bases. Germline V gene data show CDR1 as SGHTA and CDR2 as FQGNSA. The CDR3 is 19 residues long. The CDR3, as DNA: TGTGCCAGCAGCTCCTGGGGTTGGGCCTCCGGAGGTAGGGATCAGCCCCAGCATTTT. It encodes CASSSWGWASGGRDQPQHF. The whole variable domain, filled in from reference TRBV7-2 and TRBJ1-5, reads GAGVSQSPSNKVTEKGKDVELRCDPISGHTALYWYRQSLGQGLEFLIYFQGNSAPDKSGLPSDRFSAERTGGSVSTLTIQRTQQEDSAVYLCASSSWGWASGGRDQPQHFGDGTRLSIL.

The chain is built from TRBV4-2 and TRBJ2-7, with D perhaps matching TRBD2 (5 bases). CDR3 length: 11 residues. Germline CDR1 LGHNA, CDR2 YNFKEQ. V dropped 3 bases and J dropped 6 bases, with 6 bases sitting between them. The CDR3 DNA is TGTGCCAGCAGCCAGGGGAGCGAGCAGTACTTC. Translation gives CASSQGSEQYF.

The chain combines TRBV9 with TRBJ2-5, with D possibly being TRBD1 (5 bases). V was shortened by 0 bases and J by 4 bases, with 13 bases between the two germline ends. CDR1 and CDR2 (germline): SGDLS, YYNGEE. This CDR3 comprises 15 residues. The CDR3 reads CASSVGSGPGETQYF. Written as DNA, the CDR3 is TGTGCCAGCAGCGTAGGATCAGGGCCGGGAGAGACCCAGTACTTC.

The chain recombines TRBV12-3 or TRBV12-4 with TRBJ2-7, with 9 nucleotides matching TRBD1. Trimming removed 8 bases from V and 3 bases from J; junction bases left unmatched: 2. The CDR3 spans 12 residues. Written as DNA, the CDR3 is TGTGCCAGCGGGGGACAGGGCTACGAGCAGTACTTC. Protein: CASGGQGYEQYF.

This clone was counted once. The chain uses TRBV4-3 and TRBJ1-1; the D gene is possibly TRBD1 (5 bases). CDR3 size: 15 residues. From germline, CDR1 is LGHNA and CDR2 YSLEER. With 2 bases removed from V and 5 bases from J, the gap between germline ends came to 15 bases. As DNA, the CDR3 is TGCGCCAGCAGCCAACTCAGGGCGGTGAGGACTGAAGCTTTCTTT. It specifies CASSQLRAVRTEAFF.

CDR3 DNA sequence: TGTGCCAGCAGCCCGGACAACCTGGGCACTGAAGCTTTCTTT. Translated, it gives CASSPDNLGTEAFF. The rearrangement links TRBV28 to TRBJ1-1, with D possibly TRBD1 on 5 matching bases. The V gene's germline CDR1 is MDHEN and CDR2 SYDVKM. This CDR3 comprises 14 residues. Trimming removed 6 bases at V and 4 bases at J, with 15 bases between.

The chain uses TRBV9 and TRBJ2-3; D is unresolved. The CDR3 contains 12 residues. CDR1 and CDR2 (germline): SGDLS, YYNGEE. V lost 2 bases and J lost 3, with 4 bases in between. The CDR3 loop is CASSVDTDTQYF. The CDR3 bases are TGTGCCAGCAGCGTTGATACAGATACGCAGTATTTT.

This chain connects TRBV19 to TRBJ2-3; 7 nucleotides line up with TRBD2. V trimming: 5 bases; J trimming: 1 base; junction bases outside the gene matches: 12. Germline assignment: CDR1 LNHDA and CDR2 SQIVND (reference sequence). The CDR3 has 17 amino acids. The CDR3 here is CASSLRLVAGGTDTQYF. In DNA form, the CDR3 reads TGTGCCAGTAGTCTTCGACTAGTGGCGGGAGGCACAGATACGCAGTATTTT. The variable domain in full, with the rest retrieved from reference TRBV19 and TRBJ2-3, is DGGITQSPKYLFRKEGQNVTLSCEQNLNHDAMYWYRQDPGQGLRLIYYSQIVNDFQKGDIAEGYSVSREKKESFPLTVTSAQKNPTAFYLCASSLRLVAGGTDTQYFGPGTRLTVL.

The genes are TRBV7-2 and TRBJ1-4; D uncertain. The germline gives CDR1 SGHTA, CDR2 FQGNSA. This CDR3 has 15 residues. Deletions cut 1 base from V and 8 bases from J, with 14 bases between. The CDR3 sequence is CASSLGSGGSEKLFF. The CDR3 DNA follows: TGTGCCAGCAGCTTAGGTAGCGGCGGAAGCGAAAAACTGTTTTTT.

The V gene is TRBV4-2, the J gene TRBJ2-4; D not resolved. This CDR3 has 16 amino acids. V dropped 0 bases and J dropped 0 bases, with 9 bases sitting between them. The germline CDR1 and CDR2 sequences are LGHNA and YNFKEQ. The CDR3 spells CASSQDLTGAKNIQYF. CDR3 coding DNA: TGTGCCAGCAGCCAAGATCTTACGGGAGCCAAAAACATTCAGTACTTC.

The count of this clone is one. The V and J genes are TRBV28 and TRBJ1-5; D gene unclear. The germline V and J ends were trimmed by 1 base and 4 bases, with 5 bases remaining between them. The CDR3 is 13 amino acids. Per germline, CDR1 MDHEN and CDR2 SYDVKM. The CDR3 is CASSLYINQPQHF. CDR3 coding DNA: TGTGCCAGCAGTTTATACATAAATCAGCCCCAGCATTTT.

This chain connects TRBV5-6 to TRBJ1-3; unclear D gene. Germline CDR1 and CDR2: SGHDT and YYEEEE. Deletions cut 2 bases from V and 1 base from J, with 7 bases between. The CDR3 has 14 amino acids. Written as DNA, the CDR3 is TGTGCCAGCAGCTTACGCGTGTCTGGAAACACCATATATTTT. This encodes CASSLRVSGNTIYF.

In DNA, the CDR3 is TGTGCCAGCAGCTTGGCTGGTTTCGGCGGCTACACCTTC. Protein sequence: CASSLAGFGGYTF. This sequence joins TRBV5-8 and TRBJ1-2; D remains unclear. Germline CDR1 SGHTS, CDR2 YDEGEE. Trimming removed 0 bases at V and 8 bases at J, with 11 bases between. This CDR3 region has 13 residues. The whole variable domain, filled in from reference TRBV5-8 and TRBJ1-2, reads EAGVTQSPTHLIKTRGQQATLRCSPISGHTSVYWYQQALGLGLQFLLWYDEGEERNRGNFPPRFSGRQFPNYSSELNVNALELEDSALYLCASSLAGFGGYTFGSGTRLTVV.

The chain joins TRBV4-2 to TRBJ2-3; D is unclear. The CDR3 length is 15 residues. Germline V lookup: CDR1 LGHNA, CDR2 YNFKEQ. Trimming took 1 base from V and 0 from J, leaving 8 bases between them. CDR3 coding DNA: TGTGCCAGCAGCCAAGTCGGCAGAAGCACAGATACGCAGTATTTT. Translation: CASSQVGRSTDTQYF.

The chain combines TRBV6-5 with TRBJ1-3; D is unclear. The V gene lost 6 bases and the J gene lost 0 bases, with 12 bases spanning the gap. The CDR3 has 15 residues. The V gene's germline CDR1 is MNHEY and CDR2 SVGAGI. CDR3: CASSPARFSGNTIYF. CDR3 DNA sequence: TGTGCCAGCAGCCCCGCCAGGTTCTCTGGAAACACCATATATTTT.

This rearrangement joins TRBV3-1 (or the pseudogene TRBV3-2) to TRBJ2-3; D may be TRBD2 (6 bases). Trimming removed 5 bases from V and 8 bases from J, with 23 bases in between. Germline CDR1 reads LGHDT; CDR2 reads YNNKEL (reference sequence). This CDR3 is built from 16 residues. CDR3 nucleotide sequence: TGTGCCAGCAGCAGCCGGGGTGGGTCCGCCGGGGGTACGCAGTATTTT. Translation gives CASSSRGGSAGGTQYF.

This clone is a singleton in its sample. The V and J genes are TRBV7-9 and TRBJ2-5; D call uncertain. CDR1 is SEHNR and CDR2 is FQNEAQ in the germline V gene (reference sequence). CDR3 length: 17 amino acids. V lost 5 bases and J 0 bases, leaving 19 bases between the germline ends. CDR3 sequence: CASSPQKLSLYQETQYF. In nucleotides, the CDR3 is TGTGCCAGCAGCCCCCAGAAACTATCCTTGTACCAAGAGACCCAGTACTTC. Combining the CDR3 with reference TRBV7-9 and TRBJ2-5 gives the whole variable domain DTGVSQNPRHKITKRGQNVTFRCDPISEHNRLYWYRQTLGQGPEFLTYFQNEAQLEKSRLLSDRFSAERPKGSFSTLEIQRTEQGDSAMYLCASSPQKLSLYQETQYFGPGTRLLVL.

This rearrangement joins TRBV12-3 or TRBV12-4 to TRBJ1-5, with a possible D match to TRBD1 (5 bases). Trimming stripped 3 bases from V and 6 bases from J, with 9 bases between. There are 13 residues in the CDR3. In nucleotides, the CDR3 is TGTGCCAGCAGTTTTCACGGGACTCAGCCCCAGCATTTT. Residues: CASSFHGTQPQHF.

This clone came up once. The chain joins TRBV24-1 to TRBJ2-1; 10 bases map to TRBD2. CDR3 size: 17 residues. V lost 3 bases to trimming and J lost 4 bases; unmatched junction nucleotides: 8. The germline gives CDR1 KGHDR, CDR2 SFDVKD. CDR3 DNA: TGTGCCACCAGTGATGGGCTAGCGGGAGTAAGATACAATGAGCAGTTCTTC. Amino acid sequence: CATSDGLAGVRYNEQFF.

The chain joins TRBV27 to TRBJ2-7; 9 bases match TRBD1. Germline CDR1 reads MNHEY; CDR2 reads SMNVEV (reference sequence). V dropped 8 bases and J dropped 3; count of bases not matched to a gene: 11. This CDR3 spans 15 amino acids. The CDR3 DNA sequence: TGTGCCAGCGCTCTAGAGGGACAGGGTTTCTACGAGCAGTACTTC. It codes for CASALEGQGFYEQYF.

This clone came up once. This rearrangement joins TRBV3-1 (or the pseudogene TRBV3-2) to TRBJ2-1, with D tentatively TRBD2 (6 bases). V gave up 2 bases and J gave up 7 bases, with 15 bases separating them. The CDR3 runs 15 residues. CDR1 and CDR2 (germline): LGHDT, YNNKEL (reference sequence). This CDR3 reads CASSQNSASENEQFF. CDR3 nucleotide sequence: TGTGCCAGCAGCCAAAACTCCGCTAGCGAGAATGAGCAGTTCTTC.